The 11 T cell receptor beta chains below come from one sample, sequenced in a study of radiotherapy plus CTLA-4 blockade in lung cancer (dated by TCRdb to the late 2010s). The library was made by the immunoSEQ multiplex PCR assay. TCRdb carries this immuneACCESS record with in-frame sequences only. Its versions omit some clonotypes, under half of them owing to an unresolved V gene in the studies checked, with the rest unexplained. The sample yields some 110,000 clones; about 83% were counted once. The ten largest account for under 2.5% of the sample. The sample was peripheral blood, taken from a patient treated with radiotherapy plus ipilimumab. The receptors originated from a human donor with non-small cell lung cancer that progressed on radiotherapy plus ipilimumab. Some clones in this sample may be carry-over from other donors' samples.

The chain recombines TRBV19 with TRBJ1-6; tentatively, D is TRBD1 (6 bases). V lost 4 bases to trimming and J lost 9 bases, with 19 bases between them. The germline CDR1 and CDR2 sequences are LNHDA and SQIVND (reference sequence). This CDR3 is 16 amino acids long. CDR3 residues: CASSTGPTGSGSPLHF. CDR3 DNA sequence: TGTGCCAGTAGTACCGGGCCGACAGGTAGTGGTTCACCCCTCCACTTT.

The rearrangement uses TRBV5-1 and TRBJ2-1; 12 bases match TRBD2. The V segment lost 2 bases and the J segment 10 bases; nucleotides outside the gene matches: 7. CDR1 and CDR2 (germline): SGHRS, YFSETQ. This CDR3 is 15 amino acids long. CDR3 coding DNA: TGCGCCAGCAGCTTCATACTAGCGGGGGGTGAAGAGCAGTTCTTC. Encoded protein: CASSFILAGGEEQFF.

DNA for the CDR3: TGTGCCAGCAGCCCGGCACGGGGGCCGCCTTACAATGAGCAGTTCTTC. Translation: CASSPARGPPYNEQFF. The gene calls are TRBV7-9 and TRBJ2-1; D tentatively reads TRBD1 or TRBD2 (6 bases each). V was cut by 5 bases and J by 4 bases, with 18 bases left in between. The CDR3 is 16 amino acids. CDR1 SEHNR and CDR2 FQNEAQ come from the germline V gene (reference sequence).

The J gene is TRBJ1-1, the V gene TRBV11-2; unclear D gene. This CDR3 has 13 residues. Per the germline V gene, CDR1 is SGHAT and CDR2 is FQNNGV. V dropped 0 bases and J dropped 2 bases, with 4 bases sitting between them. CDR3 nucleotides: TGTGCCAGCAGCTTAGAGGATAACACTGAAGCTTTCTTT. The encoded protein is CASSLEDNTEAFF.

The chain has TRBV5-1 and TRBJ2-5; no firm D call. The J call may be faulty, since TRBJ2-7 better matches the DNA end. The CDR3 contains 13 residues. Germline V CDR1 and CDR2: SGHRS, YFSETQ. The CDR3 spells CASSPMDGYEQYF. The CDR3 DNA reads TGCGCCAGCAGCCCAATGGACGGCTACGAGCAGTACTTC.

The DNA of the CDR3 is TGTGCCAGCAGCTTAGCCGGGCCACCGAGGGATACGCAGTATTTT. Its protein is CASSLAGPPRDTQYF. The V and J genes are TRBV7-6 and TRBJ2-3; D is unresolved. The germline gives CDR1 SGHVS, CDR2 FNYEAQ. The ends were cut back, 0 bases at V and 6 bases at J, with 13 bases in the middle. The CDR3 runs to 15 residues.

CDR3 in amino acids: CASSVGGGGDGYTF. CDR3 in DNA: TGTGCCAGCAGCGTCGGGGGAGGGGGCGATGGCTACACCTTC. The V call is TRBV9, the J call TRBJ1-2, with 7 bases fitting TRBD1. Germline CDR1 reads SGDLS; CDR2 reads YYNGEE. The V segment lost 2 bases and the J segment 6 bases; nucleotides outside the gene matches: 7. This CDR3 region has 14 residues. Full variable domain (outside the CDR3, taken from reference TRBV9 and TRBJ1-2): DSGVTQTPKHLITATGQRVTLRCSPRSGDLSVYWYQQSLDQGLQFLIQYYNGEERAKGNILERFSAQQFPDLHSELNLSSLELGDSALYFCASSVGGGGDGYTFGSGTRLTVV.

The genes are TRBV18 and TRBJ2-1; D is possibly TRBD1 (6 bases). V lost 3 bases and J 6 bases, leaving 15 bases between the germline ends. The CDR3 runs 15 residues. Germline values: CDR1 KGHSH, CDR2 LQKENI. CDR3 sequence reads: CASSPPGVLGNEQFF. CDR3 DNA sequence: TGTGCCAGCTCACCCCCAGGGGTCTTGGGCAATGAGCAGTTCTTC.

CDR3 nucleotides: TGTGCCAGCAGCCCAGGTGGGGGGAGCACTGAAGCTTTCTTT. Amino acid sequence: CASSPGGGSTEAFF. The J gene is TRBJ1-1, the V gene TRBV7-3; D possibly corresponds to TRBD1 (5 bases). The V end was cut by 5 bases, the J end by 4 bases, with 14 bases between. The CDR3 covers 14 residues. In germline, CDR1 is SGHTA, CDR2 FQGTGA.

The chain joins TRBV28 to TRBJ1-2; 8 positions agree with TRBD1. J gave up 8 bases and V 3 bases, and 8 bases lay outside the gene matches. The CDR3 has 14 residues. Germline V gene sequence: CDR1 MDHEN, CDR2 SYDVKM. CDR3 amino acids: CASSLWQGAEGYTF. CDR3 bases: TGTGCCAGCAGTTTGTGGCAGGGGGCTGAGGGCTACACCTTC.

This clone was counted only a few times. The rearrangement joins TRBV10-1 to TRBJ2-3, with 9 nucleotides matching TRBD1. The V segment lost 3 bases and the J segment 3 bases; nucleotides outside the gene matches: 19. The CDR3 runs to 20 residues. Germline loops: CDR1 WNHNN, CDR2 SYGVQD (reference sequence). CDR3 protein: CASSEIRGGGQGCVTDTQYF. The DNA of the CDR3 is TGCGCCAGCAGTGAAATAAGGGGGGGAGGACAGGGGTGTGTTACAGATACGCAGTATTTT.